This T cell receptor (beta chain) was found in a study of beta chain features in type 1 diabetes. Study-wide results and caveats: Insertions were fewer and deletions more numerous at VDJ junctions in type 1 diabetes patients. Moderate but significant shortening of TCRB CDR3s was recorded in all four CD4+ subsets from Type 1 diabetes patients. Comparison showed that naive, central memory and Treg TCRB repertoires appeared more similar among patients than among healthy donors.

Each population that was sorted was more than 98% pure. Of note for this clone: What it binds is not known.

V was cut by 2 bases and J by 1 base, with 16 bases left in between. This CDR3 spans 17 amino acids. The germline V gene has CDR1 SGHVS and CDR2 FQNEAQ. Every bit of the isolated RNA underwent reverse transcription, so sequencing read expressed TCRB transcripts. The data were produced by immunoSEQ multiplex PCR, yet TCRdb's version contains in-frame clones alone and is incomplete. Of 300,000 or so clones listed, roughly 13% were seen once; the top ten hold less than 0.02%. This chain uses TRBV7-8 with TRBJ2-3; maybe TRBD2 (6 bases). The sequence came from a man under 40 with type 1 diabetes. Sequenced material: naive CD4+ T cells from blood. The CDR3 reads CASSLRNAGYGTDTQYF. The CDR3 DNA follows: TGTGCCAGCAGCTTACGAAACGCGGGATATGGCACAGATACGCAGTATTTT.